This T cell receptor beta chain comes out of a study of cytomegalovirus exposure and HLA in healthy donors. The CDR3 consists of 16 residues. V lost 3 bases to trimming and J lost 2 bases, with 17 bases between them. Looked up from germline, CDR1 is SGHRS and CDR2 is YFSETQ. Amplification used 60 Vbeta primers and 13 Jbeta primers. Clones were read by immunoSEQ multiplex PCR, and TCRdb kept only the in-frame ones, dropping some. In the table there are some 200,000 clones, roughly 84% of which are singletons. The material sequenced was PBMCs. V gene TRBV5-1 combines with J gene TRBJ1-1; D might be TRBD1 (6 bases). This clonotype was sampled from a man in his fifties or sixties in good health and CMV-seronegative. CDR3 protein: CASSSGAGGGNTEAFF. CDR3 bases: TGCGCCAGCAGCTCCGGGGCGGGAGGGGGAAACACTGAAGCTTTCTTT.